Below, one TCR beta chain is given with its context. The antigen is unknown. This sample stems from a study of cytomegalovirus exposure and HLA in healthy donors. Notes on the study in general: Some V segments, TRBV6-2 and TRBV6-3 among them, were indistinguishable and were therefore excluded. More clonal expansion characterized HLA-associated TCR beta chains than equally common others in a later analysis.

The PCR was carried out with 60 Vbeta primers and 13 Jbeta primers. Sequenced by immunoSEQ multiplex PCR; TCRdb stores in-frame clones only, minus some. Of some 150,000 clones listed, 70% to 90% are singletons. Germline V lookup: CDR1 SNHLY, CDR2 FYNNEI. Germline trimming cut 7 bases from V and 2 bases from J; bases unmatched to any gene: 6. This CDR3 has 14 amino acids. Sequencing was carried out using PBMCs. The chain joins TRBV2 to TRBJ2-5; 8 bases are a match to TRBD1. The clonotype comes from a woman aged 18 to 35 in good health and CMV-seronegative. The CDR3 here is CASTRDRGQETQYF. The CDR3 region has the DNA TGTGCCAGCACCCGAGACAGGGGACAAGAGACCCAGTACTTC.